Each of the 27 T cell receptor beta chains below was sequenced from the same sample in a study of blood T cell repertoires in COVID-19. The data were produced by immunoSEQ multiplex PCR, yet TCRdb's version contains in-frame clones alone and is incomplete. The sample records 350,000 to 500,000 clones, approximately 90% being singletons. Sequenced sample: peripheral blood. The source is a man aged 18-30 years with COVID-19, enrolled during active disease.

The rearrangement links TRBV2 to TRBJ2-3; D perhaps matches TRBD2 (5 bases). The CDR3 runs to 15 residues. Per germline, CDR1 SNHLY and CDR2 FYNNEI. The ends were cut back, 7 bases at V and 0 bases at J, with 14 bases in the middle. CDR3 region: CASIEGVVSTDTQYF. The CDR3 bases are TGTGCCAGCATTGAGGGAGTAGTTAGCACAGATACGCAGTATTTT.

This clone was observed once. This sequence joins TRBV10-3 and TRBJ2-7, with 7 bases aligning to TRBD2. Per the germline V gene, CDR1 is ENHRY and CDR2 is SYGVKD. The CDR3 is made up of 14 amino acids. V lost 4 bases to trimming and J lost 5 bases; unmatched junction nucleotides: 8. The CDR3 bases are TGTGCCATCAGTGGCACTAGCGCCCTCCACGAGCAGTACTTC. Encoded protein: CAISGTSALHEQYF.

The chain uses TRBV2 and TRBJ2-1, with 9 bases matching TRBD2. The CDR3 sequence is 17 residues long. Per the germline V gene, CDR1 is SNHLY and CDR2 is FYNNEI. The trim removed 10 bases at V and 7 bases at J, leaving 20 bases unmatched. DNA of the CDR3: TGTGCCACCAAATCGCCGCCGCGGGAGGGCCAGAGGAATGAGCAGTTCTTC. Its protein product is CATKSPPREGQRNEQFF.

This chain connects TRBV27 to TRBJ1-6; 10 bases are a match to TRBD1. The CDR3 totals 15 residues. Germline V gene lookup returns CDR1 MNHEY and CDR2 SMNVEV (reference sequence). The J segment lost 10 bases and the V segment lost 5 bases, leaving 8 bases of the junction unmatched. The CDR3 is CASSIRQGAYSPLHF. CDR3 DNA sequence: TGTGCCAGCAGTATCCGACAGGGGGCCTACTCACCCCTCCACTTT.

The CDR3 loop reads CASSLAGTSGSKTQYF. In nucleotides, the CDR3 is TGTGCCAGCAGCTTAGCGGGGACTAGCGGGAGTAAGACCCAGTACTTC. This rearrangement joins TRBV7-6 to TRBJ2-5; 14 bases are a match to TRBD2. CDR1 and CDR2 (germline): SGHVS, FNYEAQ. This CDR3 contains 16 residues. The J segment lost 6 bases and the V segment lost 0 bases, leaving 3 bases of the junction unmatched.

In this sample, this clone turned up once. The chain is built from TRBV29-1 and TRBJ2-7, with a weak D call TRBD2 (7 bases). The CDR3 covers 12 residues. Trimming cost V 6 bases and J 4 bases, with 13 bases left between them. The germline V gene has CDR1 SQVTM and CDR2 ANQGSEA. The CDR3 loop is CSVTGGEYEQYF. The CDR3 coding sequence is TGCAGCGTCACGGGGGGCGAATACGAGCAGTACTTC.

This clone was recorded only once. V usage is TRBV4-1 and J usage is TRBJ1-2, with TRBD1 matching over 7 bases. The CDR3 is 13 amino acids. The V segment lost 5 bases and the J segment 8 bases; nucleotides outside the gene matches: 8. The V gene's germline CDR1 is MGHRA and CDR2 YSYEKL. The CDR3 DNA reads as TGCGCCAGCAGCGCAACAGGGGTGGCGGGCTACACCTTC. Translating gives CASSATGVAGYTF.

V is TRBV7-9 and J is TRBJ1-5, with D possibly matching TRBD1 (6 bases). Trimming removed 4 bases at V and 0 bases at J, with 19 bases between. CDR1 and CDR2 from the germline V gene are SEHNR and FQNEAQ (reference sequence). CDR3 length: 18 residues. The CDR3 region is CASSSNTGSSISNQPQHF. For the CDR3, the DNA is TGTGCCAGCAGCTCAAATACAGGGAGCTCTATTAGCAATCAGCCCCAGCATTTT. The complete variable domain, with remaining parts taken from reference TRBV7-9 and TRBJ1-5, reads DTGVSQNPRHKITKRGQNVTFRCDPISEHNRLYWYRQTLGQGPEFLTYFQNEAQLEKSRLLSDRFSAERPKGSFSTLEIQRTEQGDSAMYLCASSSNTGSSISNQPQHFGDGTRLSIL.

V gene TRBV27 combines with J gene TRBJ2-3; 7 bases line up with TRBD2. Germline V gene sequence: CDR1 MNHEY, CDR2 SMNVEV (reference sequence). The CDR3 is 15 amino acids. V lost 6 bases and J lost 0; bases outside the gene matches: 6. The CDR3 DNA sequence: TGTGCCAGCAGGAAACTAGCGTCAAGCACAGATACGCAGTATTTT. Amino acid sequence: CASRKLASSTDTQYF.

This clone was detected only a few times. The chain couples TRBV5-4 to TRBJ2-5, with D possibly being TRBD1 (6 bases). Trimming shortened V by 5 bases and J by 3 bases, and 14 bases separated the two germline ends. There are 14 residues in the CDR3. Germline CDR1 SGHNT, CDR2 YYREEE (reference sequence). The CDR3 sequence is CASSNQGIEETQYF. In DNA form, the CDR3 reads TGTGCCAGCAGTAACCAGGGGATAGAAGAGACCCAGTACTTC.

The V gene is TRBV7-9, the J gene TRBJ1-2; possibly TRBD1 for D (6 bases). The germline V gene encodes CDR1 SEHNR and CDR2 FQNEAQ (reference sequence). The CDR3 has 13 residues. Trimming removed 1 base at V and 8 bases at J, with 11 bases between. The CDR3 sequence is CASSLGGGLGYTF. DNA of the CDR3: TGTGCCAGCAGCTTAGGTGGGGGCTTGGGCTACACCTTC. The full variable domain, with the rest looked up from reference TRBV7-9 and TRBJ1-2, is DTGVSQNPRHKITKRGQNVTFRCDPISEHNRLYWYRQTLGQGPEFLTYFQNEAQLEKSRLLSDRFSAERPKGSFSTLEIQRTEQGDSAMYLCASSLGGGLGYTFGSGTRLTVV.

For the CDR3, the DNA is TGTGCCGACAACAGGTATGAGAACACCGGGGAGCTGTTTTTT. Translation gives CADNRYENTGELFF. The chain combines TRBV6-5 with TRBJ2-2, with D tentatively TRBD1 (5 bases). Germline lookup yields CDR1 MNHEY and CDR2 SVGAGI. This CDR3 comprises 14 residues. Trimming cost V 11 bases and J 1 base, with 14 bases left between them.

The chain is built from TRBV7-9 and TRBJ2-2, with 10 bases matching TRBD1. V lost 6 bases, J lost 5 bases, and 6 bases stayed unmatched. CDR1 and CDR2 (germline): SEHNR, FQNEAQ (reference sequence). This CDR3 contains 15 residues. Written as DNA, the CDR3 is TGTGCCAGCAGTTTTGGGACAGGGGTGACCGGGGAGCTGTTTTTT. Translation gives CASSFGTGVTGELFF.

The chain couples TRBV20-1 to TRBJ2-5; TRBD2 matches at 10 bases. Looked up from germline, CDR1 is DFQATT and CDR2 is SNEGSKA (reference sequence). The CDR3 consists of 14 residues. With 3 bases clipped from V and 5 bases from J, the junction kept 6 bases outside the gene matches. CDR3 amino acids: CSASIPSGGETQYF. The CDR3 bases are TGCAGTGCTAGTATCCCTAGCGGGGGTGAGACCCAGTACTTC.

This CDR3 reads CASSLDRGWTNEKLFF. CDR3 nucleotide sequence: TGTGCCAGCAGCTTAGATAGAGGGTGGACTAATGAAAAACTGTTTTTT. This chain uses TRBV11-2 with TRBJ1-4; D remains ambiguous. This CDR3 is built from 16 residues. V was clipped by 0 bases and J by 2 bases, with 10 bases between them. Germline V CDR1 and CDR2: SGHAT, FQNNGV.

This clone was counted a single time. The J gene is TRBJ2-5, the V gene TRBV7-9; TRBD2 might be the D (6 bases). V lost 5 bases, J lost 0 bases, and 10 bases lay in between. The CDR3 contains 14 residues. Germline V gene sequence: CDR1 SEHNR, CDR2 FQNEAQ (reference sequence). CDR3 sequence (DNA): TGTGCCAGCAGCCTAACTAGCTACCAAGAGACCCAGTACTTC. The encoded protein is CASSLTSYQETQYF.

The chain is built from TRBV30 and TRBJ2-6; D unresolved. This CDR3 spans 13 amino acids. The germline V gene has CDR1 GTSNPN and CDR2 SVGIG (reference sequence). Between the trimmed V and J ends, which lost 4 bases and 1 base, there was a span of 5 bases. The CDR3 region is CAWKRSGANVLTF. CDR3 nucleotide sequence: TGTGCCTGGAAACGGTCTGGGGCCAACGTCCTGACTTTC.

The V gene is TRBV6-6, the J gene TRBJ2-7; D is uncertain. Germline V gene data show CDR1 as MNHNY and CDR2 as SVGAGI (reference sequence). Trimming stripped 4 bases from V and 2 bases from J, with 6 bases between. This CDR3 contains 12 residues. The CDR3 here is CASSSPTYEQYF. Written as DNA, the CDR3 is TGTGCCAGCAGTTCCCCCACCTACGAGCAGTACTTC.

The chain's CDR3 is CASSDTRYGYTF. The CDR3, as DNA: TGTGCCAGCAGCGACACCCGGTATGGCTACACCTTC. The chain employs TRBV6-5 and TRBJ1-2; D remains unclear. The V end lost 6 bases, the J end lost 5 bases, and 10 bases lay between the germline ends. Germline CDR1 reads MNHEY; CDR2 reads SVGAGI. This CDR3 spans 12 amino acids.

J is TRBJ2-7 and V is TRBV9; maybe TRBD1 (7 bases). Germline values: CDR1 SGDLS, CDR2 YYNGEE. The CDR3 is made up of 16 amino acids. Between the trimmed V and J ends, which lost 0 bases and 1 base, there was a span of 14 bases. The CDR3 DNA reads as TGTGCCAGCAGCGTAGGGGGGGACAGCCTTTCCTACGAGCAGTACTTC. It translates to CASSVGGDSLSYEQYF.

This clone has a handful of counts. The chain is built from TRBV2 and TRBJ1-1; maybe TRBD1 (6 bases). The CDR3 contains 15 residues. Germline CDR1 SNHLY, CDR2 FYNNEI. Trimming removed 5 bases at V and 5 bases at J, with 18 bases between. CDR3 amino acids: CASSKGQLGRTEAFF. The CDR3, as DNA: TGTGCCAGCAGTAAAGGACAGCTCGGGAGGACTGAAGCTTTCTTT.

V is TRBV4-1 and J is TRBJ2-2, with D hard to call. The V gene lost 2 bases and the J gene lost 2 bases, with 3 bases spanning the gap. Germline lookup yields CDR1 MGHRA and CDR2 YSYEKL. This CDR3 spans 13 amino acids. The CDR3 sequence is CASSQPNTGELFF. The CDR3 DNA reads TGCGCCAGCAGCCAACCTAACACCGGGGAGCTGTTTTTT.

CDR3 in DNA: TGTGCCAGCAGCTTAGGCTCCAGAGGGCCCAAAAACATTCAGTACTTC. It codes for CASSLGSRGPKNIQYF. The chain uses TRBV13 and TRBJ2-4, with D possibly TRBD2 on 5 matching bases. V was clipped by 0 bases and J by 2 bases, with 11 bases between them. The germline V gene encodes CDR1 PRHDT and CDR2 FYEKMQ (reference sequence). The CDR3 is 16 amino acids. Together with reference TRBV13 and TRBJ2-4, the CDR3 gives the full variable domain: AAGVIQSPRHLIKEKRETATLKCYPIPRHDTVYWYQQGPGQDPQFLISFYEKMQSDKGSIPDRFSAQQFSDYHSELNMSSLELGDSALYFCASSLGSRGPKNIQYFGAGTRLSVL.

The chain has TRBV11-3 and TRBJ1-1; no clear D. V was trimmed by 0 bases and J by 4 bases, leaving 6 bases between them. This CDR3 comprises 13 residues. CDR1 SGHNT and CDR2 YENEEA come from the germline V gene. The CDR3 DNA reads TGTGCCAGCAGCTTAGATCGGGTCACTGAAGCTTTCTTT. It codes for CASSLDRVTEAFF.

This chain uses TRBV6-5 with TRBJ2-7; perhaps TRBD1 as D (6 bases). V dropped 7 bases and J dropped 3 bases, with 16 bases sitting between them. The CDR3 has 14 residues. Germline V gene data show CDR1 as MNHEY and CDR2 as SVGAGI. The CDR3 DNA reads as TGTGCCAGCACATTGGCGGACAGCTACTACGAGCAGTACTTC. Its translation is CASTLADSYYEQYF.

This clone was detected only a few times. This chain connects TRBV7-5 to TRBJ2-1; the table names TRBD2, a call not compared with the DNA. TRBV7-5 is reported as a pseudogene. CDR3 length equals 13 residues. In DNA form, the CDR3 reads TGTGTCAGAAGCCCCACACTAGATAATGAGCAGTTCTTC. Residues: CVRSPTLDNEQFF.

The genes are TRBV6-5 and TRBJ2-3; D is perhaps TRBD2 (5 bases). The V end lost 2 bases, the J end lost 3 bases, and 9 bases lay between the germline ends. CDR3 size: 14 residues. Germline CDR1 is MNHEY and CDR2 is SVGAGI. The DNA for the CDR3 is TGTGCCAGCAGTTACCTGAGGGTAACAGATACGCAGTATTTT. This translates into CASSYLRVTDTQYF.